The rows below give T cell receptor beta chains drawn from one sample of a study of T cell responses to AZD1222 COVID-19 vaccine. Profiling relied on immunoSEQ multiplex PCR, and the TCRdb table lists in-frame clones only, not all of them. The sample lists 130,000 or so clones, around 85% occurring once. Sequenced material: peripheral blood, taken on day 0 of AZD1222 vaccination. The source of these receptors is an adult in good health. The CDR3 runs from the conserved cysteine through the conserved F or W. A D gene is named only where the DNA matches it firmly. Where a row states a size, it is once, few, many or the class of an expanded clone; other rows omit it.

v_gene: TRBV24-1
d_gene: -
j_gene: TRBJ2-3
abundance: -
CDR3aa: CATSDFSGRGDTQYF
CDR3nt: TGTGCCACCAGTGATTTTTCGGGGAGAGGGGATACGCAGTATTTT

v_gene: TRBV2
d_gene: TRBD1
j_gene: TRBJ1-2
abundance: once
CDR3aa: CASIRDRGFSYGYTF
CDR3nt: TGTGCCAGCATACGGGACAGGGGGTTCTCCTATGGCTACACCTTC

v_gene: TRBV19
d_gene: TRBD1
j_gene: TRBJ2-7
abundance: -
CDR3aa: CASSEPRQGSYEQYF
CDR3nt: TGTGCCAGTAGTGAACCAAGACAGGGGAGTTACGAGCAGTACTTC

v_gene: TRBV27
d_gene: TRBD2
j_gene: TRBJ2-7
abundance: -
CDR3aa: CASSSRLAPSDEQYF
CDR3nt: TGTGCCAGCAGTTCCCGACTAGCTCCCTCGGACGAGCAGTACTTC

v_gene: TRBV2
d_gene: -
j_gene: TRBJ1-6
abundance: -
CDR3aa: CAGASGGLNSPLHF
CDR3nt: TGTGCCGGAGCGTCCGGGGGGCTGAATTCACCCCTCCACTTT

v_gene: TRBV5-1
d_gene: TRBD1
j_gene: TRBJ1-4
abundance: -
CDR3aa: CASRWERGPVTNEKLFF
CDR3nt: TGCGCCAGCAGATGGGAGAGGGGGCCAGTTACTAATGAAAAACTGTTTTTT

v_gene: TRBV7-3
d_gene: -
j_gene: TRBJ1-1
abundance: -
CDR3aa: CASSFRDGGTEAFF
CDR3nt: TGTGCCAGCAGCTTTCGCGATGGGGGCACTGAAGCTTTCTTT

v_gene: TRBV15
d_gene: TRBD2
j_gene: TRBJ2-7
abundance: -
CDR3aa: CATSPAGVSYEQYF
CDR3nt: TGTGCCACCAGCCCAGCGGGAGTTTCCTACGAGCAGTACTTC

v_gene: TRBV10-1
d_gene: TRBD1
j_gene: TRBJ1-5
abundance: -
CDR3aa: CASRSDQPGQGTQNQPQHF
CDR3nt: TGCGCCAGCCGCTCGGACCAACCGGGACAGGGAACGCAGAATCAGCCCCAGCATTTT

v_gene: TRBV30
d_gene: -
j_gene: TRBJ1-5
abundance: -
CDR3aa: CAWRPRGDQPQHF
CDR3nt: TGTGCCTGGAGGCCCAGGGGCGATCAGCCCCAGCATTTT

v_gene: TRBV19
d_gene: TRBD1
j_gene: TRBJ1-4
abundance: -
CDR3aa: CASRLYRGSDEKLFF
CDR3nt: TGTGCCAGTAGGCTTTACAGGGGGTCGGATGAAAAACTGTTTTTT

v_gene: TRBV30
d_gene: -
j_gene: TRBJ1-5
abundance: -
CDR3aa: CAWGYDSNQPQHF
CDR3nt: TGTGCCTGGGGATACGATAGCAATCAGCCCCAGCATTTT

v_gene: TRBV28
d_gene: -
j_gene: TRBJ1-5
abundance: many
CDR3aa: CASSNRDNQPQHF
CDR3nt: TGTGCCAGCAGTAACAGGGACAATCAGCCCCAGCATTTT

v_gene: TRBV29-1
d_gene: -
j_gene: TRBJ2-1
abundance: -
CDR3aa: CSLSSAGNNEQFF
CDR3nt: TGCAGCCTATCCTCCGCGGGAAACAATGAGCAGTTCTTC

v_gene: TRBV27
d_gene: TRBD2
j_gene: TRBJ2-1
abundance: -
CDR3aa: CASSLSGAGGNYNEQFF
CDR3nt: TGTGCCAGCAGTTTATCGGGGGCGGGGGGCAATTACAATGAGCAGTTCTTC

v_gene: TRBV5-1
d_gene: -
j_gene: TRBJ1-6
abundance: once
CDR3aa: CASSEGTDNSPLHF
CDR3nt: TGCGCCAGCAGTGAAGGTACCGATAATTCACCCCTCCACTTT

v_gene: TRBV6-2/TRBV6-3
d_gene: TRBD2
j_gene: TRBJ2-1
abundance: -
CDR3aa: CASSSSSGKSYNEQFF
CDR3nt: TGTGCCAGCAGTTCCTCTAGCGGAAAGTCCTACAATGAGCAGTTCTTC

v_gene: TRBV5-1
d_gene: TRBD1
j_gene: TRBJ2-4
abundance: -
CDR3aa: CASSIQTGPGNIQYF
CDR3nt: TGCGCCAGCAGCATTCAGACAGGGCCCGGAAACATTCAGTACTTC

v_gene: TRBV6-5
d_gene: -
j_gene: TRBJ2-7
abundance: -
CDR3aa: CASKELGSYGQYF
CDR3nt: TGTGCCAGCAAGGAGCTGGGGAGCTACGGGCAGTACTTC

v_gene: TRBV5-1
d_gene: TRBD2
j_gene: TRBJ2-7
abundance: -
CDR3aa: CASSFTSGGVTIYEQYF
CDR3nt: TGCGCCAGCAGCTTCACTAGCGGGGGGGTTACGATTTACGAGCAGTACTTC

v_gene: TRBV7-2
d_gene: -
j_gene: TRBJ2-7
abundance: -
CDR3aa: CASSRDRWSYEQYF
CDR3nt: TGTGCCAGCAGCCGTGACAGGTGGAGCTACGAGCAGTACTTC

v_gene: TRBV5-1
d_gene: -
j_gene: TRBJ1-3
abundance: few
CDR3aa: CASSRTGGLDGNTIYF
CDR3nt: TGCGCCAGCAGCCGGACGGGGGGACTTGACGGAAACACCATATATTTT

v_gene: TRBV18
d_gene: TRBD2
j_gene: TRBJ2-3
abundance: -
CDR3aa: CASSPTSLSTDTQYF
CDR3nt: TGTGCCAGCTCACCGACTAGCTTGAGCACAGATACGCAGTATTTT

v_gene: TRBV7-2
d_gene: TRBD1
j_gene: TRBJ1-4
abundance: -
CDR3aa: CASSLMTGTGDGKLFF
CDR3nt: TGTGCCAGCAGCTTGATGACCGGGACAGGGGATGGCAAACTGTTTTTT

v_gene: TRBV3-1/TRBV3-2
d_gene: TRBD1
j_gene: TRBJ1-2
abundance: -
CDR3aa: CASSPGTGRRWGYGYTF
CDR3nt: TGTGCCAGCAGCCCCGGGACAGGGCGCAGATGGGGCTATGGCTACACCTTC

v_gene: TRBV19
d_gene: TRBD1
j_gene: TRBJ1-2
abundance: -
CDR3aa: CASSIRTTGTYGYTF
CDR3nt: TGTGCCAGTAGTATCCGGACGACAGGGACCTATGGCTACACCTTC

v_gene: TRBV27
d_gene: -
j_gene: TRBJ1-4
abundance: -
CDR3aa: CASSLRRVGEKLFF
CDR3nt: TGTGCCAGCAGTTTAAGGCGGGTAGGGGAAAAACTGTTTTTT

v_gene: TRBV2
d_gene: TRBD2
j_gene: TRBJ2-1
abundance: -
CDR3aa: CASRTSGSFEQFF
CDR3nt: TGTGCCAGCAGGACTAGCGGGAGTTTTGAGCAGTTCTTC

v_gene: TRBV12-3/TRBV12-4
d_gene: TRBD2
j_gene: TRBJ2-7
abundance: -
CDR3aa: CASGLAAYEQYF
CDR3nt: TGTGCCAGCGGACTAGCGGCCTACGAGCAGTACTTC

v_gene: TRBV4-3
d_gene: TRBD2
j_gene: TRBJ2-1
abundance: few
CDR3aa: CASSQDRLAGGYNEQFF
CDR3nt: TGCGCCAGCAGCCAAGATCGGCTAGCGGGGGGCTACAATGAGCAGTTCTTC

v_gene: TRBV30
d_gene: -
j_gene: TRBJ1-2
abundance: -
CDR3aa: CAWSRQSDGYTF
CDR3nt: TGTGCCTGGAGTAGGCAAAGCGATGGCTACACCTTC

v_gene: TRBV7-8
d_gene: -
j_gene: TRBJ2-2
abundance: -
CDR3aa: CASSRERANTGELFF
CDR3nt: TGTGCCAGCAGCCGAGAACGTGCGAACACCGGGGAGCTGTTTTTT

v_gene: TRBV6-2/TRBV6-3
d_gene: TRBD1
j_gene: TRBJ1-1
abundance: -
CDR3aa: CASSPRGGTEAFF
CDR3nt: TGTGCCAGCAGCCCCAGGGGGGGCACTGAAGCTTTCTTT

v_gene: TRBV5-6
d_gene: -
j_gene: TRBJ2-2
abundance: -
CDR3aa: CASSLDPGTLPRELFF
CDR3nt: TGTGCCAGCAGCTTGGACCCCGGGACACTCCCCAGGGAGCTGTTTTTT

v_gene: TRBV28
d_gene: -
j_gene: TRBJ2-7
abundance: -
CDR3aa: CASKRGNYEQYF
CDR3nt: TGTGCCAGCAAGAGGGGTAACTACGAGCAGTACTTC

v_gene: TRBV29-1
d_gene: TRBD1
j_gene: TRBJ1-1
abundance: once
CDR3aa: CSVPGTGGIFSAEAFF
CDR3nt: TGCAGCGTCCCCGGGACAGGGGGTATTTTCTCGGCTGAAGCTTTCTTT

v_gene: TRBV11-2
d_gene: TRBD1
j_gene: TRBJ2-7
abundance: few
CDR3aa: CASSPRDSLDEQYF
CDR3nt: TGTGCCAGCAGCCCAAGGGACAGTTTAGACGAGCAGTACTTC

v_gene: TRBV6-5
d_gene: -
j_gene: TRBJ1-2
abundance: -
CDR3aa: CASSYLKIARSYGYTF
CDR3nt: TGTGCCAGCAGTTACTTAAAGATTGCCCGAAGCTATGGCTACACCTTC

v_gene: TRBV9
d_gene: -
j_gene: TRBJ2-2
abundance: -
CDR3aa: CASSATSGELFF
CDR3nt: TGTGCCAGCAGCGCGACTAGCGGGGAGCTGTTTTTT

v_gene: TRBV20-1
d_gene: TRBD2
j_gene: TRBJ2-5
abundance: -
CDR3aa: CSASEPAGVQETQYF
CDR3nt: TGCAGTGCTAGTGAGCCAGCGGGGGTCCAAGAGACCCAGTACTTC